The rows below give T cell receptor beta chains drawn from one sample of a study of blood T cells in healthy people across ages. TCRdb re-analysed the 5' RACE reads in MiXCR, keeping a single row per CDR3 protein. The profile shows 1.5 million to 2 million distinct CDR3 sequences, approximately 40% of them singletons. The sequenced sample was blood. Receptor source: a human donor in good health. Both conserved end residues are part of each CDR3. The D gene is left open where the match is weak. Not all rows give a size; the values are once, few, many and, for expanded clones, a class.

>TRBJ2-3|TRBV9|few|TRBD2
TGTGCCAGCAGCGTAGCCTACGGGACTAGCGGGGTCTCAGATACGCAGTATTTT
CASSVAYGTSGVSDTQYF
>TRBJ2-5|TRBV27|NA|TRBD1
TGTGCCAGCAGTCAAGGGACAGGGGCAGGTTCGGGGGAGCAGTACTTC
CASSQGTGAGSGEQYF
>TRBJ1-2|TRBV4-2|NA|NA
TGTGCCAGCAGCCAAGAGAGCGTGGACGGCTACACCTTC
CASSQESVDGYTF
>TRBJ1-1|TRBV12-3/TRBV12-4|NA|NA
TGTGCCAGCAGTCCCGGGCCCTCCGGGGCTTTCTTT
CASSPGPSGAFF
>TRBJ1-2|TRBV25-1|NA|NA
TGTGCCAGCAGTGAATTGGGGGAAATAGGTGGCTACACCTTC
CASSELGEIGGYTF
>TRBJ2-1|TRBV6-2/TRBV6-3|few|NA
TGTGCCAGCAGTTATCTAGCCAGGGGAAGGGGTGAGCAGTTCTTC
CASSYLARGRGEQFF
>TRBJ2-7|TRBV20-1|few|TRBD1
TGTCAAACAGGGGGACATCCCTACGAGCAGTACTTC
CQTGGHPYEQYF
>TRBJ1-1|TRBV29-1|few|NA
TGCAGCGTACGGGGGGCTGGCGCTGAAGCTTTCTTT
CSVRGAGAEAFF
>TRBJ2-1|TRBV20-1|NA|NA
TGCAGTGCTAGAGATCCCCGACCCCCAAGGGGTGAGCAGTTCTTC
CSARDPRPPRGEQFF
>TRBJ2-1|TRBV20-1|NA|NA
TGCAGTGCTAGGCGCGGGGAGTACAATGAGCAGTTCTTC
CSARRGEYNEQFF
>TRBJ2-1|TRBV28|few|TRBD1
TGTGCCAGCAGTTTATATGCAGGGGGATATGAGCAGTTCTTC
CASSLYAGGYEQFF
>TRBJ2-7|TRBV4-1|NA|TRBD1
TGCGCCAGCAGCCAAGTAGGGACAGGGTTTTTTTTGTACTTC
CASSQVGTGFFLYF
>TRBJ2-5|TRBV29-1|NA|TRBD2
TGCAGCGTTGAGGCTAGCGGGGCAGGGGAGACCCAGTACTTC
CSVEASGAGETQYF
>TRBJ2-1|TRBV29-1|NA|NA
TGCAGCGTTGAAAGGCAGGGAAAGGGGTACAATGAGCAGTTCTTC
CSVERQGKGYNEQFF
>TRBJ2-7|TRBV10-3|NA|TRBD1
TGTGCCATCAGGACAGGGGAGGTTAACGAGCAGTACTTC
CAIRTGEVNEQYF
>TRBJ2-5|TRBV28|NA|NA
TGTGCCAGCAGTTTAGAGCGGGCCCAAGAGACCCAGTACTTC
CASSLERAQETQYF
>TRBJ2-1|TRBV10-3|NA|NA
TGTGCCATCAGAGAACATTATCCCGGTGAGCAGTTCTTC
CAIREHYPGEQFF
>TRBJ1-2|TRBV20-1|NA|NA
TGCAGTGCTAGAGCAGGGTCCCCTGGTGGCTACACCTTC
CSARAGSPGGYTF
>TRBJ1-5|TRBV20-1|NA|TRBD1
TGCAGTGGGGAGGACAGGGATAACAATCAGCCCCAGCATTTT
CSGEDRDNNQPQHF
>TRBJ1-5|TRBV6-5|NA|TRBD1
TGTGCCAGCAGCCAGGGACAGGGGTTCAATCAGCCCCAGCATTTT
CASSQGQGFNQPQHF
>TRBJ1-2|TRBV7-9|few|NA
TGTGCCAGCAGCTTCGGTTTTAAGGGCTACACCTTC
CASSFGFKGYTF
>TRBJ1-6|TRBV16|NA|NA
TGTGCCACTGAGGAGGGATTTAATTCACCCCTCCACTTT
CATEEGFNSPLHF
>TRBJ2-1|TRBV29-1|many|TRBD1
TGCAGCGTTCAACAGGGGGCCTTGGATGAGCAGTTCTTC
CSVQQGALDEQFF
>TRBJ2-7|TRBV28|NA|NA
TGTGCCAGCCTAGACCCGGTCGGCCCCTACGAGCAGTACTTC
CASLDPVGPYEQYF
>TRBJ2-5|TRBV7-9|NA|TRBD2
TGTGCCAGCGGCGCCCCGACTAGCGTGCGAGAGACCCAGTACTTC
CASGAPTSVRETQYF
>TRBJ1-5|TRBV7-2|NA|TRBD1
TGTGCCAGCAGCCGGACAGGGAAGGATCAGCCCCAGCATTTT
CASSRTGKDQPQHF
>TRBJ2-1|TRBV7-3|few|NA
TGTGCCAGCAGCCCCAGACATCCGTCTAATGAGCAGTTCTTC
CASSPRHPSNEQFF
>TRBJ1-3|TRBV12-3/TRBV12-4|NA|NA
TGTGCCAGCAGTGTCTGGGCATCTGGAAACACCATATATTTT
CASSVWASGNTIYF
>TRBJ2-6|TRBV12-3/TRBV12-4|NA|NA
TGTGCCAGCAGTTTCGCGGAATGGGCTGGGGCCAACGTCCTGACTTTC
CASSFAEWAGANVLTF
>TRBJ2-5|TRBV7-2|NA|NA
TGTGCCAGCAGCGCGGCAGGGACGCCGGAGACCCGGTACTTC
CASSAAGTPETRYF
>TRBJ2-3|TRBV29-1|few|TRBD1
TGCAGCGTCGGTAGGAACAGGGGGCAAGATACGCAGTATTTT
CSVGRNRGQDTQYF
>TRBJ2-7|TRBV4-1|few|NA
TGCGCCAGCAGCCAACTAGTTGCCTACGAGCAGTACTTC
CASSQLVAYEQYF
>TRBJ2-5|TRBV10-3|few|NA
TGTGCCATCAGTGCGGTGCGCTATAACCAAGAGACCCAGTACTTC
CAISAVRYNQETQYF
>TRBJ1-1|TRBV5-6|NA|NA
TGTGCCAGCAGCTTGGTTGACAGGATGAACACTGAAGCTTTCTTT
CASSLVDRMNTEAFF
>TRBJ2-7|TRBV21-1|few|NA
TGTGCCAGCAGCATCTGCGACACGTCCTACGAGCAGTACTTC
CASSICDTSYEQYF
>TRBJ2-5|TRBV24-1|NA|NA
TGTGCCACCAGTGACCACAAGAAGGAGACCCAGTACTTC
CATSDHKKETQYF
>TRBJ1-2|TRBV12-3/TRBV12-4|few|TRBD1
TGTGCCAGCACCGTAGGGGCAGGGGGCGCGGTGAATGGCTACACCTTC
CASTVGAGGAVNGYTF
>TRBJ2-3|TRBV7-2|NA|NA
TGTGCCAGCAGCTTAGGCAGGGCCCAAAGGAGGATAGATACGCAGTATTTT
CASSLGRAQRRIDTQYF
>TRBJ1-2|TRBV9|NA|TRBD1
TGTGCCAGCAGCCTGCAGGGGGGTACCTATGGCTACACCTTC
CASSLQGGTYGYTF
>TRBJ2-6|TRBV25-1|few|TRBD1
TGTGCCAGCAGTGGGGACAGATTCTCTGGGGCCAACGTCCTGACTTTC
CASSGDRFSGANVLTF
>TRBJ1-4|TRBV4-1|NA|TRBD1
TGCGCCAGCAGCCTTTGGACAGGGGAGGGAGAAAAACTGTTTTTT
CASSLWTGEGEKLFF
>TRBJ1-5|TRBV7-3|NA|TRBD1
TGTGCCAGCAGCCCTTCCGGCCGGGACAGGGGGGCTCAGCCCCAGCATTTT
CASSPSGRDRGAQPQHF
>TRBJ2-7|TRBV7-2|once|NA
TGTGCCAGCAGCTTAGTACTGCACTACGAGCAGTACTTC
CASSLVLHYEQYF